This T cell receptor (beta chain) was identified in a study of shared clonotypes between healthy human individuals. V trimming: 4 bases; J trimming: 9 bases; junction bases outside the gene matches: 9. Germline V gives CDR1 SNHLY, CDR2 FYNNEI. The CDR3 length is 14 residues. As for this clone: The antigen is undetermined.

At the deep level, the assay was run. Repertoires were generated with immunoSEQ multiplex PCR, while TCRdb's copy carries only in-frame clones and drops some. This table holds hundreds of thousands of clones, 97% found once. Regarding the study as a whole: The study drew on few donors, limiting represented genetic and exposure-history diversity. Naive CD4 clonotype sharing across several donors was about 5%.

The TCR sequence derives from a woman in her thirties in good health. Sequencing was carried out using naive CD4+ T cells sorted from blood. Subset denoted: CD45RA+ positively selected. The V call is TRBV2, the J call TRBJ2-1; 7 positions agree with TRBD2. CDR3 DNA: TGTGCCAGCAGTGGGCCCCTTATAGCGGGTGAGCAGTTCTTC. Its protein is CASSGPLIAGEQFF.